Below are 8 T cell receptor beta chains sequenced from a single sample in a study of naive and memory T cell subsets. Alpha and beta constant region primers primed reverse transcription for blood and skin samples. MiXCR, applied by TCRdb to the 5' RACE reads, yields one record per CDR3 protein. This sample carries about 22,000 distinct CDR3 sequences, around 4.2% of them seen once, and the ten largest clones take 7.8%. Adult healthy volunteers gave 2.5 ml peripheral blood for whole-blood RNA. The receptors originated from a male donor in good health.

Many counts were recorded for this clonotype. As DNA, the CDR3 is TGCAGCGTTGAGGTCGGGATTCCGATCTACGAGCAGTACTTC. Translating it yields CSVEVGIPIYEQYF. The chain uses TRBV29-1 and TRBJ2-7; possible D gene TRBD2, 5 bases. Germline values: CDR1 SQVTM, CDR2 ANQGSEA. Trimming removed 3 bases at V and 3 bases at J, with 15 bases between. The CDR3 loop spans 14 amino acids.

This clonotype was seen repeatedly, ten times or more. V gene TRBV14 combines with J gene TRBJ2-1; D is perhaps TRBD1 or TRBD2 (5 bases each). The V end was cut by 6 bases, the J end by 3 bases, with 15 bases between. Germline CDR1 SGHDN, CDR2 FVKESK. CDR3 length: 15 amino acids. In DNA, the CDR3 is TGTGCCAGCAGTCCCGGGGACGAGGTCTACAATGAGCAGTTCTTC. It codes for CASSPGDEVYNEQFF.

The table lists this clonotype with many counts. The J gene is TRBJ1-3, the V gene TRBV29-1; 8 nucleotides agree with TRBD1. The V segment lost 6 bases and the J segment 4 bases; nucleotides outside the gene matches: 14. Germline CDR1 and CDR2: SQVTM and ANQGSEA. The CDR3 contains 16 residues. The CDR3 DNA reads TGCAGCGTCTCCAATCCTCGGACAGGGTACGGAAACACCATATATTTT. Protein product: CSVSNPRTGYGNTIYF.

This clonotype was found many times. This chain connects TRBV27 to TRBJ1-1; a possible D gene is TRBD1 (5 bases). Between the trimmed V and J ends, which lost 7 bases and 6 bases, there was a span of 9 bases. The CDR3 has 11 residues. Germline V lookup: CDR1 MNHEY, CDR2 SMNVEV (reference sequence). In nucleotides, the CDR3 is TGTGCCAGCAAATCAGGGCCTGAAGCTTTCTTT. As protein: CASKSGPEAFF.

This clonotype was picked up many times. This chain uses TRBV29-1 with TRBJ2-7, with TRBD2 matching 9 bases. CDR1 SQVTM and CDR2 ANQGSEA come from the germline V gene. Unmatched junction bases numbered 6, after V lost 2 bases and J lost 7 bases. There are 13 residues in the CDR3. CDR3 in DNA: TGCAGCGTTGAAAGTAGCGGGAGTGGAGAGCAGTACTTC. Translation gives CSVESSGSGEQYF.

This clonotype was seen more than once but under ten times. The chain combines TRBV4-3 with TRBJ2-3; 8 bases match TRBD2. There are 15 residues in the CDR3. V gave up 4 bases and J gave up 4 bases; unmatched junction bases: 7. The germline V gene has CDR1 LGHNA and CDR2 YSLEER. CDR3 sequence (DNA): TGCGCCAGCAGCCCGCGGGGGGCAGGCTCAGATACGCAGTATTTT. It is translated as CASSPRGAGSDTQYF.

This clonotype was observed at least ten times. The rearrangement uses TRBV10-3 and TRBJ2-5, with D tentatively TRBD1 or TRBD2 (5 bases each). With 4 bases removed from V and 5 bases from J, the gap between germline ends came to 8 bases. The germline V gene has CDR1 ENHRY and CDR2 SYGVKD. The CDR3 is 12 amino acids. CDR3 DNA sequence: TGTGCCATCAGTGCCGGGACGGAGACCCAGTACTTC. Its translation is CAISAGTETQYF.

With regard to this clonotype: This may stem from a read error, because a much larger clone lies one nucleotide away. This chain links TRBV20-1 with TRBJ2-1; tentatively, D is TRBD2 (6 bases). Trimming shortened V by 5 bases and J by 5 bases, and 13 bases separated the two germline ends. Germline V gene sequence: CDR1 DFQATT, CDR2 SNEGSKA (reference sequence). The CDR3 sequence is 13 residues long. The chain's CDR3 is CSASAGYHNEQFF. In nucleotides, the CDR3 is TGCAGTGCTTCAGCGGGCTACCACAATGAGCAGTTCTTC.